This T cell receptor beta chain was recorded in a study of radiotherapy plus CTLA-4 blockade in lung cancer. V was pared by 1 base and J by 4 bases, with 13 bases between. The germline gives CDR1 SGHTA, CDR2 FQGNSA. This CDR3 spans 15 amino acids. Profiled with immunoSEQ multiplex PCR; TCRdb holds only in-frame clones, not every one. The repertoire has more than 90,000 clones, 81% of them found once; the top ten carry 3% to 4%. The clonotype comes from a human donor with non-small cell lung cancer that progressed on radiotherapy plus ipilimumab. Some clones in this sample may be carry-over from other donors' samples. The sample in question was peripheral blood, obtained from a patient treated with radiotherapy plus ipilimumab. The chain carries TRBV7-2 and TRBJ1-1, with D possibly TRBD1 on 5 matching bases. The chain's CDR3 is CASSLGRMGGTEAFF. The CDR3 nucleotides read TGTGCCAGCAGCTTAGGAAGGATGGGGGGCACTGAAGCTTTCTTT.